Included here is one T cell receptor beta chain sequence, with context. Its recognized antigen is unknown. Base qualities are not provided; no much larger clone lies one nucleotide away. This sample was taken from a study of cytomegalovirus exposure and HLA in healthy donors (dated by TCRdb to about 2017). With regard to the full study: According to a later analysis, the 100 to 150 validation repertoires were produced on the same platform as the 666 repertoires of the first cohort. The study combined high-throughput TCR immunosequencing, statistical association of individual TCRs with disease status, and machine learning to predict cytomegalovirus infection status. A separate validation cohort of 100 to 150 different subjects was used in addition to the roughly 700-subject first cohort. The study aimed to test whether cataloging public T cell receptors could reveal signatures of past pathogen exposure.

CDR1 and CDR2, per the germline V gene, are KGHSH and LQKENI. Ends trimmed: V by 1 base, J by 2 bases; bases unmatched to a gene: 4. The CDR3 holds 15 amino acids from the cysteine to the phenylalanine. Left in the record is the CDR3 DNA by itself, 45 bases read in frame from the first base. Study-wide findings and limitations: In a later analysis, TCRs clustered in the first cohort were found to also tend to co-occur in the 120 validation repertoires, with 94% of cluster scores above 0. In both the original and validation cohorts, the classifier was reported to diagnose cytomegalovirus status with high specificity and sensitivity. Most TCR sequences were observed very rarely across donors, whereas some public TCRs were present in many individuals. All 110 or so repertoires were used to score co-occurrence in the validation cohort in a later analysis, because that analysis had no HLA typing for the cohort. In vitro tests confirmed that a few of the cytomegalovirus-associated TCR beta chains recognize cytomegalovirus antigens. According to the authors, the approach could potentially be generalized to other disease states and immunological phenotypes. In the study, approximately 150 TCR beta chains were listed as associated with cytomegalovirus.

The donors belonged to the validation cohort of around 130 subjects, which was separate from the roughly 670-subject first cohort. Libraries were built with the immunoSEQ multiplex PCR assay. On the study's bioinformatics: A statistical classification framework was built to diagnose cytomegalovirus status from the catalog of TCR beta chain sequences. Entries here come from immuneACCESS through TCRdb and include only in-frame sequences with V and J called. Some clones fail to appear in such tables; in the studies checked, an unresolved V gene covers under half of the shortfall, and the cause of the remainder is unknown. The D gene and trimming were derived from the DNA, and the V and J assignments and clone size from that table. For this sample there are approximately 76,000 clones; around 94% appear just once. Clones ranked in the top ten supply over 2% of the sample.

Sequenced input: PBMCs. This clonotype was obtained from a woman between 18 and 29 years old in good health and CMV-seronegative. The V gene is TRBV18 and the J gene is TRBJ1-2, with TRBD1 identical over 7 junction bases. The DNA sequence reads TGTGCCAGCTCACCACTCGACAGGGAAAACTATGGCTACACCTTC. Translated, it gives CASSPLDRENYGYTF. Outside the CDR3, residues come from the reference TRBV18 and TRBJ1-2 proteins, so the full variable domain is: NAGVMQNPRHLVRRRGQEARLRCSPMKGHSHVYWYRQLPEEGLKFMVYLQKENIIDESGMPKERFSAEFPKEGPSILRIQQVVRGDSAAYFCASSPLDRENYGYTFGSGTRLTVV.